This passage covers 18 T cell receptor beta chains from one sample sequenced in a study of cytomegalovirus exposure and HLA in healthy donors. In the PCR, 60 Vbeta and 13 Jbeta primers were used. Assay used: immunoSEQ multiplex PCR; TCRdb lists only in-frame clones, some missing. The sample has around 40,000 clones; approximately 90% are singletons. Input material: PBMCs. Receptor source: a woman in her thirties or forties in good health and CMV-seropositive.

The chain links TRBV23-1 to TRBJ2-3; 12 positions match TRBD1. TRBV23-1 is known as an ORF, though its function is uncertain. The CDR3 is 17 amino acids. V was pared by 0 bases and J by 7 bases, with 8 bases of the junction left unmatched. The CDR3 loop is CASSQSPGQGALYTQYF. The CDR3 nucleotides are TGCGCCAGCAGTCAATCTCCGGGACAGGGGGCCCTTTATACGCAGTATTTT.

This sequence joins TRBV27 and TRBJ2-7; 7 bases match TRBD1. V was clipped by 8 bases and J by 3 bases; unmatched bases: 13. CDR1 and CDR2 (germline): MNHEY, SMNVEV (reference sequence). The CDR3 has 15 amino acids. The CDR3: CASPTGTEKYYEQYF. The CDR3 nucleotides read TGTGCCAGCCCTACGGGGACAGAGAAGTACTACGAGCAGTACTTC.

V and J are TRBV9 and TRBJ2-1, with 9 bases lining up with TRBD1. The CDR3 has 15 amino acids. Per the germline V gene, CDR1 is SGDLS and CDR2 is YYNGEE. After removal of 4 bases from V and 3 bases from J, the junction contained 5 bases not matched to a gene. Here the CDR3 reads CASSLQGADYNEQFF. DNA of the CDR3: TGTGCCAGCAGCCTACAGGGGGCAGACTACAATGAGCAGTTCTTC.

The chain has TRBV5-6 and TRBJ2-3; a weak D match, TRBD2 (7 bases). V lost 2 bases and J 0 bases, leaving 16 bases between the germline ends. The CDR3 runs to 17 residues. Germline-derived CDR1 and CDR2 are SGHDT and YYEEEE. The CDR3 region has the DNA TGTGCCAGCAGCTTCGGGGGGCCAACCGCTAGCACAGATACGCAGTATTTT. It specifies CASSFGGPTASTDTQYF. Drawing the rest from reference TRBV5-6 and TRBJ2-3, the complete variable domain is DAGVTQSPTHLIKTRGQQVTLRCSPKSGHDTVSWYQQALGQGPQFIFQYYEEEERQRGNFPDRFSGHQFPNYSSELNVNALLLGDSALYLCASSFGGPTASTDTQYFGPGTRLTVL.

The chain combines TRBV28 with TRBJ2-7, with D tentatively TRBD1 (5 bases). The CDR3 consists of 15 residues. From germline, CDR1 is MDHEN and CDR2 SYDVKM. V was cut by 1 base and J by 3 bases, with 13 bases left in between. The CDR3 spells CASSLSQTVHYEQYF. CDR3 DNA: TGTGCCAGCAGTTTATCGCAGACAGTCCACTACGAGCAGTACTTC.

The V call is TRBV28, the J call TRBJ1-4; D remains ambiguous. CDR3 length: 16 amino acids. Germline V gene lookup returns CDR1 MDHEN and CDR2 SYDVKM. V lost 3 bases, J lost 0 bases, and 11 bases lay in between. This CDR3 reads CASSLRGFATNEKLFF. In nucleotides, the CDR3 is TGTGCCAGCAGTTTGAGAGGGTTTGCAACTAATGAAAAACTGTTTTTT.

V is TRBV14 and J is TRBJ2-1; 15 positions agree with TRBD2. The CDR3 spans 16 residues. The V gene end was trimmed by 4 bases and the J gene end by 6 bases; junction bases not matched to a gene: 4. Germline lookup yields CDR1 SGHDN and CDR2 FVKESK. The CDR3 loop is CASSLGLAGGINEQFF. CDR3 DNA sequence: TGTGCCAGCAGCCTCGGACTAGCGGGAGGGATCAATGAGCAGTTCTTC.

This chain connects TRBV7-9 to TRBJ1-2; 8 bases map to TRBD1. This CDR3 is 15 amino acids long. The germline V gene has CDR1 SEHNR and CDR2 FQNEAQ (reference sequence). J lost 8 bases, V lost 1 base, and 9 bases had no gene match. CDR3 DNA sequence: TGTGCCAGCAGCTTAGGTGGACAGGGAATGTACGGCTACACCTTC. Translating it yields CASSLGGQGMYGYTF.

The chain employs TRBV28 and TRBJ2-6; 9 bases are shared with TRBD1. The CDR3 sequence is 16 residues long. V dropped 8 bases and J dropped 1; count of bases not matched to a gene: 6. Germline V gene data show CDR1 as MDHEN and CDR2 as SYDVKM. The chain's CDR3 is CASLGQGNSGANVLTF. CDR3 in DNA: TGTGCCAGCCTGGGACAGGGAAATTCTGGGGCCAACGTCCTGACTTTC.

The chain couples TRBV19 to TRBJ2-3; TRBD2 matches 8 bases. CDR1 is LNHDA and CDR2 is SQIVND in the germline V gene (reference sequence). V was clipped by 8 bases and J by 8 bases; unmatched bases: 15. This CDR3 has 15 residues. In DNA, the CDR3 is TGTGCCAGTTATGATGTAGCGGGAAGACTAGGTACGCAGTATTTT. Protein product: CASYDVAGRLGTQYF.

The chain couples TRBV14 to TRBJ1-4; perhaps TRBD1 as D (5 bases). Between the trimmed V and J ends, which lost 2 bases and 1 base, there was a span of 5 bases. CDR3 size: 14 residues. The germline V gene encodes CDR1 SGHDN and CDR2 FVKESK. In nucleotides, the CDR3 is TGTGCCAGCAGCCAAAGGGGAACTAATGAAAAACTGTTTTTT. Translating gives CASSQRGTNEKLFF.

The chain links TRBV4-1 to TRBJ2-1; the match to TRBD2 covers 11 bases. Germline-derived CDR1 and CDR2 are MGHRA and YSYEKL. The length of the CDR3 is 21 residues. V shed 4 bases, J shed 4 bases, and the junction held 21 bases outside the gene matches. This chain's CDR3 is CASSLPLKTSGARGGYNEQFF. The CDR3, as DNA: TGCGCCAGCAGCCTACCCCTGAAGACTAGCGGGGCCAGAGGGGGATACAATGAGCAGTTCTTC.

Here the CDR3 DNA reads TGTGCCAGCAGCTCGACCGGGCCTCCTACAGGTTCCAACTATGGCTACACCTTC. Protein: CASSSTGPPTGSNYGYTF. This chain uses TRBV11-3 with TRBJ1-2; TRBD1 might be the D (5 bases). V was trimmed by 4 bases and J by 2 bases, leaving 23 bases between them. Germline V lookup: CDR1 SGHNT, CDR2 YENEEA. The CDR3 spans 18 residues.

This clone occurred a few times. The CDR3 region is CASSQDPGLFTDTQYF. CDR3 nucleotides: TGTGCCAGCAGCCAAGATCCGGGACTTTTTACAGATACGCAGTATTTT. The chain has TRBV4-2 and TRBJ2-3; weak D call: TRBD2 (6 bases). CDR3 length equals 16 residues. Trimming took off 0 bases at V and 3 bases at J, with 13 bases between the two ends. Germline V gene data show CDR1 as LGHNA and CDR2 as YNFKEQ.

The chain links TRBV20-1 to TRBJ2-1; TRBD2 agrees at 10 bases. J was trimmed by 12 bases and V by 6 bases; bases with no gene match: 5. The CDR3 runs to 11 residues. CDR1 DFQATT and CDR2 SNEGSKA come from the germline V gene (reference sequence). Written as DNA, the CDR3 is TGCAGTGCGGGACTAGCGAGCGGGCAGTTCTTC. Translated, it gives CSAGLASGQFF.

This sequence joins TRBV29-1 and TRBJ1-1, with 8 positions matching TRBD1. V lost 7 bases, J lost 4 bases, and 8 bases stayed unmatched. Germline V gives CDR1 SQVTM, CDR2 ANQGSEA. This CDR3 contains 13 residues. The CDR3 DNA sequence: TGCAGCGCTCGACAGGGGAGAGGCACTGAAGCTTTCTTT. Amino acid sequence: CSARQGRGTEAFF.

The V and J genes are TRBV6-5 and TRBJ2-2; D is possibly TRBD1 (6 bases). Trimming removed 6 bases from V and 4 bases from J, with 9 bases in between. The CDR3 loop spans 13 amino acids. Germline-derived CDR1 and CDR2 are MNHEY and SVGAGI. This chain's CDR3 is CASSHRVTGELFF. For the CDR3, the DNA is TGTGCCAGCAGCCACAGGGTCACCGGGGAGCTGTTTTTT.

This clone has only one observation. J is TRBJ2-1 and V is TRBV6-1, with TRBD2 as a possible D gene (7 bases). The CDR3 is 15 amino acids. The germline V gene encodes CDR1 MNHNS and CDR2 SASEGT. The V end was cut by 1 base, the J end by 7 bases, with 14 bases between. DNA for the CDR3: TGTGCCAGCAGTGAAGGGGGGGGCCGTTTAAATGAGCAGTTCTTC. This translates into CASSEGGGRLNEQFF.